Detailed here is one TCR beta chain. Its target is not known. Germline-derived CDR1 and CDR2 are LGHDT and YNNKEL (reference sequence). The CDR3 length is 19 residues. The V segment lost 0 bases and the J segment 6 bases; nucleotides outside the gene matches: 16. The data were taken from a study of response to subunit inactivated influenza vaccine. One entry per CDR3 protein, called by TCRdb with MiXCR from the RT-PCR reads. The sample has hundreds of thousands of distinct CDR3 sequences; 6% to 9% are singletons. Study-level results: Few new T cells, the authors suggested, are recruited by each seasonal influenza vaccination.

The sample in question was PBMCs from blood, obtained less than 30 months after vaccination. This receptor was taken from a man aged 45 to 70 who received an inactivated influenza vaccine. The gene calls are TRBV3-1 and TRBJ2-1; 8 nucleotides line up with TRBD2. CDR3 sequence: CASSQDARMVAGGINEQFF. The CDR3 DNA is TGTGCCAGCAGCCAAGATGCCCGGATGGTTGCGGGAGGAATCAATGAGCAGTTCTTC.